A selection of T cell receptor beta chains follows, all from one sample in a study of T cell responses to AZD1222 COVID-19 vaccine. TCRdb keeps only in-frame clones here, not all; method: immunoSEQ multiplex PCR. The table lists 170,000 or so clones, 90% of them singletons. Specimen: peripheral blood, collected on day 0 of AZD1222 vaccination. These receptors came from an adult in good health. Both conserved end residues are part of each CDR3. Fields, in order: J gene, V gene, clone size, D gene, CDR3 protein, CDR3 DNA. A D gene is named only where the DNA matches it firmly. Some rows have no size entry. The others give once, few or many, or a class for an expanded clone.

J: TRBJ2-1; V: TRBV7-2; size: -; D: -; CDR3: CASSFARDSEQFF; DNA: TGTGCCAGCAGCTTTGCCCGGGACTCAGAGCAGTTCTTC
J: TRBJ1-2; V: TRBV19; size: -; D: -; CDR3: CASTQTGDYGYTF; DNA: TGTGCCAGTACCCAGACAGGAGACTATGGCTACACCTTC
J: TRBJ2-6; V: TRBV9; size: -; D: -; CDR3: CASSVGSGANVLTF; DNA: TGTGCCAGCAGCGTAGGTTCGGGGGCCAACGTCCTGACTTTC
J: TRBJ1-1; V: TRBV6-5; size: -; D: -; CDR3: CASSFRANTEAFF; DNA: TGTGCCAGCAGTTTTAGGGCAAACACTGAAGCTTTCTTT
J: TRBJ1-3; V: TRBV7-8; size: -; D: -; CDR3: CASSPSSIGYSGNTIYF; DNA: TGTGCCAGCAGCCCATCGAGTATAGGTTACTCTGGAAACACCATATATTTT
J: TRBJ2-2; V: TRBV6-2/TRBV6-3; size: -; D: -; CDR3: CASSSDRRGTGELFF; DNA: TGTGCCAGCAGTTCGGACCGCCGGGGGACCGGGGAGCTGTTTTTT
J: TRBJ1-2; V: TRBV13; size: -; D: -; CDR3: CASSSKNYGYTF; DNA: TGTGCCAGCAGCTCAAAAAACTATGGCTACACCTTC
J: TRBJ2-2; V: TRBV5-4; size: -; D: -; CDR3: CASSLGGKNTGELFF; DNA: TGTGCCAGCAGCTTGGGCGGGAAGAACACCGGGGAGCTGTTTTTT
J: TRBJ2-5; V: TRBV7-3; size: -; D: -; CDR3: CASSSLGGGETQYF; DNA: TGTGCCAGCAGCTCCCTGGGAGGGGGGGAGACCCAGTACTTC
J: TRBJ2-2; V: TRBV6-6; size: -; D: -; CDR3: CASSPALSGELFF; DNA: TGTGCCAGCAGCCCCGCGTTGTCCGGGGAGCTGTTTTTT
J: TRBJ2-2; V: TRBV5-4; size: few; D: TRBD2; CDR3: CASSPPGGVNTGELFF; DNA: TGTGCCAGCAGCCCGCCCGGGGGGGTGAACACCGGGGAGCTGTTTTTT
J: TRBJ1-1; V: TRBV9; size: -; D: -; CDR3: CASSVGQKNTEAFF; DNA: TGTGCCAGCAGCGTAGGACAGAAGAACACTGAAGCTTTCTTT
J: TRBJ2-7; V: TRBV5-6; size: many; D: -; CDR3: CASSSLREQYF; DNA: TGTGCCAGCAGCTCCCTTCGCGAGCAGTACTTC
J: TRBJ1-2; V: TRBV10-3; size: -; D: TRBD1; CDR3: CAIRTRQGVGYGYTF; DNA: TGTGCCATCAGAACACGACAGGGGGTCGGCTATGGCTACACCTTC
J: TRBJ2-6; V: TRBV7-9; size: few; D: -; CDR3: CASSHRSGANVLTF; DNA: TGTGCCAGCAGCCACAGGTCTGGGGCCAACGTCCTGACTTTC
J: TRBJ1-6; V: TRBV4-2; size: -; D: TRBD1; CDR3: CASSPSGTAPGSPLHF; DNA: TGTGCCAGCAGCCCTAGCGGGACAGCCCCAGGGTCACCCCTCCACTTT
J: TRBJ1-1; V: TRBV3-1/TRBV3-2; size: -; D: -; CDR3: CASRQERGGGGTEAFF; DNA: TGTGCCAGCAGACAAGAGAGGGGGGGAGGCGGCACTGAAGCTTTCTTT
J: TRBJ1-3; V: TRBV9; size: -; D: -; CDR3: CASSRLATGTGNTIYF; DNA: TGTGCCAGCAGCAGACTGGCAACAGGTACTGGAAACACCATATATTTT
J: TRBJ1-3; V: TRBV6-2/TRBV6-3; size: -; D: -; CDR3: CASSPTGNTIYF; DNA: TGTGCCAGCAGCCCTACGGGTAACACCATATATTTT